This TCR beta chain appears in the sequencing data of a study of long-term antiretroviral therapy in people with HIV. At survey level, the immunoSEQ assay was run in its v3.0 version. TCRdb's copy holds only in-frame clones and misses some; the assay was immunoSEQ multiplex PCR. The sample contains some 28,000 clones, approximately 85% of which appear only once. Germline values: CDR1 SGDLS, CDR2 YYNGEE. V was cut by 4 bases and J by 2 bases, with 17 bases left in between. CDR3 length: 16 residues. The input for sequencing was unsorted PBMCs, taken 3 years after starting antiretroviral therapy. The chain links TRBV9 to TRBJ2-3; TRBD2 might be the D (5 bases). The receptor's source is a man aged 35-49 years with HIV. The CDR3 protein is CASSPTSSEHTDTQYF. The DNA for the CDR3 is TGTGCCAGCAGCCCGACCAGTAGCGAACACACAGATACGCAGTATTTT.